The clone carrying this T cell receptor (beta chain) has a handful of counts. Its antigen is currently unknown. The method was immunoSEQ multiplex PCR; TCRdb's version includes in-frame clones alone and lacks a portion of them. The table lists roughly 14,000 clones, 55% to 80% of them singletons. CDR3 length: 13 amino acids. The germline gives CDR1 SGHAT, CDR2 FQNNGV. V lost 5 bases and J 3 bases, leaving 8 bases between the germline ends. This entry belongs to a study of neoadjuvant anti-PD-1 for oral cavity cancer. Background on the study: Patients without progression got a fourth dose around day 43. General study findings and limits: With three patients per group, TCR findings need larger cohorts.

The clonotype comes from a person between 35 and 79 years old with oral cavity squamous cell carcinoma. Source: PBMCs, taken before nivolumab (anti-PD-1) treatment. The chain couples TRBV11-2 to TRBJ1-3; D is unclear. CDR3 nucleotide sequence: TGTGCCAGCAGCCCATTCTATGGAAACACCATATATTTT. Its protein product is CASSPFYGNTIYF.